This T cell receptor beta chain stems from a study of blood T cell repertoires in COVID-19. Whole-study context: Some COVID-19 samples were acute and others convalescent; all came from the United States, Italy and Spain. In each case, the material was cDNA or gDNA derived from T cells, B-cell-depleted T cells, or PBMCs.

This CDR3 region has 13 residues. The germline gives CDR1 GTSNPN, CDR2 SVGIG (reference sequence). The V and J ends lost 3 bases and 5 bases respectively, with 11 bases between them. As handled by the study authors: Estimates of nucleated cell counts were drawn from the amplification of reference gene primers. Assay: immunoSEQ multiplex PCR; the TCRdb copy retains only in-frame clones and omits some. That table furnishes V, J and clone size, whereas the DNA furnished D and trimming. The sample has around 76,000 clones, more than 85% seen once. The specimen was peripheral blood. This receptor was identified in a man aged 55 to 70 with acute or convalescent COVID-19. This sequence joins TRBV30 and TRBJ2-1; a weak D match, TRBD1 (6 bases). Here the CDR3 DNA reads TGTGCCTGGAGCCCGGACAGAGACAATGAGCAGTTCTTC. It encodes CAWSPDRDNEQFF.